This entry lists 29 T cell receptor beta chains sequenced from one sample in a study of blood T cells in healthy people across ages. PCR was performed a second time for about 6 to 12 cycles using a sample-barcoded 5' primer and a J-beta primer mix. TCRdb re-derived calls from the 5' RACE reads in MiXCR, one entry per CDR3 protein. This sample carries 650,000 to 1,000,000 distinct CDR3 sequences, under 40% of them seen once, and the ten largest clones take 13%. Sample: blood. These receptors all stem from a man aged 18 to 30 in good health.

This chain links TRBV12-3 or TRBV12-4 with TRBJ2-5, with D tentatively TRBD2 (5 bases). Trimming stripped 4 bases from V and 11 bases from J, with 23 bases between. The CDR3 totals 15 residues. As DNA, the CDR3 is TGTGCCAGCAGTTCGGATAGGGCCCCGGTTTGGGAGCAGTACTTC. It yields the protein CASSSDRAPVWEQYF.

Only one count was recorded for this clonotype. V and J are TRBV29-1 and TRBJ2-7; D gene uncertain. The germline V and J ends were trimmed by 7 bases and 3 bases, with 10 bases remaining between them. This CDR3 is built from 11 residues. Germline CDR1 reads SQVTM; CDR2 reads ANQGSEA. The CDR3 reads CSARSNYEQYF. CDR3 in DNA: TGCAGCGCACGGAGCAACTACGAGCAGTACTTC.

The chain combines TRBV7-9 with TRBJ1-1, with no clear D. This CDR3 contains 15 residues. Trimming took off 4 bases at V and 0 bases at J, with 12 bases between the two ends. Germline values: CDR1 SEHNR, CDR2 FQNEAQ (reference sequence). In nucleotides, the CDR3 is TGTGCCAGCAGCTCTGGAAGTCCGATGAACACTGAAGCTTTCTTT. Translating gives CASSSGSPMNTEAFF.

This clonotype was seen at least ten times. The chain employs TRBV12-3 or TRBV12-4 and TRBJ2-7; the D is unclear. The CDR3 length is 13 residues. The V gene lost 3 bases and the J gene lost 2 bases, with 8 bases spanning the gap. The CDR3 protein is CASSLSGTYEQYF. The CDR3 DNA reads as TGTGCCAGCAGTTTGTCAGGAACCTACGAGCAGTACTTC.

The rearrangement joins TRBV7-9 to TRBJ2-1, with D possibly TRBD2 on 6 matching bases. CDR3 length: 17 residues. Germline V lookup: CDR1 SEHNR, CDR2 FQNEAQ (reference sequence). The germline V and J ends were trimmed by 1 base and 8 bases, with 21 bases remaining between them. DNA of the CDR3: TGTGCCAGCAGCTTAGTGGAGGCGGGGCCTTTGGGGGATGAGCAGTTCTTC. Translating gives CASSLVEAGPLGDEQFF. The complete variable domain, with remaining parts taken from reference TRBV7-9 and TRBJ2-1, reads DTGVSQNPRHKITKRGQNVTFRCDPISEHNRLYWYRQTLGQGPEFLTYFQNEAQLEKSRLLSDRFSAERPKGSFSTLEIQRTEQGDSAMYLCASSLVEAGPLGDEQFFGPGTRLTVL.

The chain links TRBV20-1 to TRBJ2-6; D unresolved. The CDR3 is made up of 12 amino acids. Germline values: CDR1 DFQATT, CDR2 SNEGSKA (reference sequence). V dropped 6 bases and J dropped 1 base, with 4 bases sitting between them. CDR3 sequence (DNA): TGCAGTGCCGCGTCTGGGGCCAACGTCCTGACTTTC. Translating gives CSAASGANVLTF.

This clonotype was recorded a few times. This sequence joins TRBV3-1 and TRBJ1-2, with D possibly matching TRBD1 (5 bases). Per the germline V gene, CDR1 is LGHDT and CDR2 is YNNKEL (reference sequence). Trimming shortened V by 0 bases and J by 4 bases, and 15 bases separated the two germline ends. The CDR3 contains 16 residues. CDR3 sequence reads: CASSQDSPGLSYGYTF. The DNA for the CDR3 is TGTGCCAGCAGCCAAGATTCGCCGGGGCTTTCCTATGGCTACACCTTC.

This rearrangement joins TRBV10-3 to TRBJ1-2; no clear D gene. This CDR3 has 15 amino acids. Germline CDR1 and CDR2: ENHRY and SYGVKD. The V end lost 10 bases, the J end lost 2 bases, and 20 bases lay between the germline ends. DNA of the CDR3: TGTGCCACCAGCGGGTCCGAGAGTACCAACTATGGCTACACCTTC. It yields the protein CATSGSESTNYGYTF.

Many counts were recorded for this clonotype. The CDR3 reads CASSLGEADTQYF. CDR3 DNA: TGTGCCAGCAGCTTAGGGGAAGCGGATACGCAGTATTTT. This rearrangement joins TRBV7-2 to TRBJ2-3; D call uncertain. The CDR3 has 13 amino acids. V dropped 1 base and J dropped 6 bases, with 8 bases sitting between them. CDR1 and CDR2 (germline): SGHTA, FQGNSA.

This chain uses TRBV9 with TRBJ1-6, with D maybe TRBD1 (5 bases). The V end was cut by 0 bases, the J end by 8 bases, with 15 bases between. The germline CDR1 and CDR2 sequences are SGDLS and YYNGEE. The CDR3 is 16 residues long. The CDR3 DNA is TGTGCCAGCAGCGTAGAAGGCTCCTTGGGGGATTCACCCCTCCACTTT. It specifies CASSVEGSLGDSPLHF.

This clonotype has a handful of counts. CDR3 coding DNA: TGTGCCAGCAGCTTAGCGTTAGTCCGCACAGATACGCAGTATTTT. Amino acids: CASSLALVRTDTQYF. This chain connects TRBV7-9 to TRBJ2-3; D remains unclear. In germline, CDR1 is SEHNR, CDR2 FQNEAQ (reference sequence). The CDR3 has 15 residues. The ends were cut back, 0 bases at V and 1 base at J, with 8 bases in the middle.

This clonotype was seen repeatedly, ten times or more. CDR3 nucleotide sequence: TGTGCCAGCAGCCCACGAGGCCGGAGCTCCTACAATGAGCAGTTCTTC. Its translation: CASSPRGRSSYNEQFF. The chain carries TRBV7-2 and TRBJ2-1; D gene unclear. This CDR3 is 16 amino acids long. V dropped 5 bases and J dropped 0 bases, with 14 bases sitting between them. Germline CDR1 SGHTA, CDR2 FQGNSA.

This clonotype turned up a few times. The chain links TRBV7-8 to TRBJ2-2; D unresolved. This CDR3 comprises 13 residues. V gave up 5 bases and J gave up 1 base, with 5 bases separating them. CDR1 and CDR2 (germline): SGHVS, FQNEAQ. CDR3 protein: CASSGMNTGELFF. CDR3 nucleotides: TGTGCCAGCAGCGGCATGAACACCGGGGAGCTGTTTTTT.

The chain employs TRBV2 and TRBJ1-2; weak D call: TRBD1 (6 bases). This CDR3 has 19 residues. Trimming removed 6 bases at V and 2 bases at J, with 28 bases between. CDR1 is SNHLY and CDR2 is FYNNEI in the germline V gene. The DNA for the CDR3 is TGTGCCAGCAGGAGCGAGCCCGGGACACCTAATATTACCAACTATGGCTACACCTTC. Protein: CASRSEPGTPNITNYGYTF.

This clonotype has a count of ten or more. V gene TRBV20-1 combines with J gene TRBJ2-7, with D maybe TRBD2 (5 bases). Germline loops: CDR1 DFQATT, CDR2 SNEGSKA (reference sequence). With 5 bases removed from V and 3 bases from J, the gap between germline ends came to 14 bases. The CDR3 extends over 13 amino acids. The CDR3 loop reads CSAYRRTYYEQYF. In DNA, the CDR3 is TGCAGTGCTTACCGACGGACTTACTACGAGCAGTACTTC.

This clonotype was observed once. One end of the junction varies from germline; a read error may be responsible. The chain recombines TRBV7-9 with TRBJ1-2; maybe TRBD1 (5 bases). Germline V CDR1 and CDR2: SEHNR, FQNEAQ (reference sequence). This CDR3 is 14 amino acids long. The CDR3, as DNA: TGTGCCAGCAGAGAAGGCAGGGCTAACTATGACTACACCTTC. Protein: CASREGRANYDYTF.

The gene calls are TRBV20-1 and TRBJ2-4; 8 bases map to TRBD2. Germline-derived CDR1 and CDR2 are DFQATT and SNEGSKA (reference sequence). The CDR3 totals 13 residues. Unmatched junction bases numbered 7, after V lost 5 bases and J lost 7 bases. CDR3 in DNA: TGCAGTGCTCTTGGGACTAGAGTGAACATTCAGTACTTC. It specifies CSALGTRVNIQYF.

The V and J genes are TRBV14 and TRBJ1-2; possibly TRBD1 for D (5 bases). CDR1 is SGHDN, CDR2 FVKESK, per germline. Trimming pared 0 bases from V and 0 bases from J, leaving 14 bases between. This CDR3 has 17 amino acids. The CDR3 nucleotides are TGTGCCAGCAGCCAAGACCTAACAGGAGGGACTAACTATGGCTACACCTTC. As protein: CASSQDLTGGTNYGYTF.

Only a few counts were recorded for this clonotype. The chain recombines TRBV12-3 or TRBV12-4 with TRBJ1-1, with D perhaps matching TRBD1 (6 bases). V shed 7 bases and J shed 0 bases, with 15 bases lying between them. The CDR3 length is 15 residues. The CDR3 is CASTDRTPLNTEAFF. CDR3 DNA sequence: TGTGCCAGCACCGACAGGACTCCTTTGAACACTGAAGCTTTCTTT.

The genes are TRBV20-1 and TRBJ2-3; D possibly corresponds to TRBD1 (6 bases). Germline CDR1 DFQATT, CDR2 SNEGSKA (reference sequence). V was pared by 5 bases and J by 3 bases, with 18 bases between. CDR3 length: 15 amino acids. The CDR3: CSAPPGGGLTDTQYF. CDR3 nucleotide sequence: TGCAGTGCTCCCCCCGGTGGGGGCTTAACAGATACGCAGTATTTT.

The chain has TRBV7-3 and TRBJ2-1; 9 bases agree with TRBD2. V trimming: 5 bases; J trimming: 0 bases; junction bases outside the gene matches: 20. This CDR3 contains 21 residues. The germline gives CDR1 SGHTA, CDR2 FQGTGA. The CDR3 DNA follows: TGTGCCAGCAGCCGGCTCGCGGGGGGGCCCCTTAGAGATAACTCCTACAATGAGCAGTTCTTC. Translation gives CASSRLAGGPLRDNSYNEQFF.

The rearrangement joins TRBV12-3 or TRBV12-4 to TRBJ1-4, with D unclear. Deletions cut 7 bases from V and 3 bases from J, with 9 bases between. CDR3 length: 13 amino acids. CDR3 DNA sequence: TGTGCCAGCAACTTCCGGTCTAATGAAAAACTGTTTTTT. It encodes CASNFRSNEKLFF.

V gene TRBV5-1 combines with J gene TRBJ1-4; no clear D gene. The CDR3 consists of 14 residues. Germline V gene data show CDR1 as SGHRS and CDR2 as YFSETQ. V was trimmed by 4 bases and J by 8 bases, leaving 15 bases between them. CDR3 nucleotides: TGCGCCAGCAGCCTGGGATCTTCGAGCGAAAAACTGTTTTTT. Its protein is CASSLGSSSEKLFF.

This clonotype was seen a handful of times. The chain recombines TRBV5-1 with TRBJ2-5; 9 bases agree with TRBD2. The CDR3 runs 16 residues. The V segment lost 1 base and the J segment 2 bases; nucleotides outside the gene matches: 6. CDR1 is SGHRS, CDR2 YFSETQ, per germline. DNA for the CDR3: TGCGCCAGCAGCTTGAGGGTAGCGGGGGTTCAAGAGACCCAGTACTTC. This translates into CASSLRVAGVQETQYF.

J is TRBJ2-2 and V is TRBV10-3; 10 nucleotides line up with TRBD1. The J segment lost 6 bases and the V segment lost 10 bases, leaving 5 bases of the junction unmatched. Looked up from germline, CDR1 is ENHRY and CDR2 is SYGVKD. The CDR3 sequence is 13 residues long. The CDR3 DNA is TGTGCCACACGGACAGGGGGGCCCGGGGAGCTGTTTTTT. Amino acids: CATRTGGPGELFF.

In its sample, this clonotype was seen many times. This chain joins TRBV6-1 and TRBJ2-7; 7 bases match TRBD1. V trimming: 4 bases; J trimming: 0 bases; junction bases outside the gene matches: 3. Germline V gene sequence: CDR1 MNHNS, CDR2 SASEGT. This CDR3 is built from 14 residues. For the CDR3, the DNA is TGTGCCAGCAGTGTCCAGGGGGACTCCTACGAGCAGTACTTC. Translated, it gives CASSVQGDSYEQYF.

V gene TRBV10-2 combines with J gene TRBJ2-6, with D unresolved. The germline V gene has CDR1 WSHSY and CDR2 SAAADI. The CDR3 runs to 14 residues. Trimming stripped 5 bases from V and 2 bases from J, with 7 bases between. Written as DNA, the CDR3 is TGCGCCAGCAGTAGAGGCCCTGGGGCCAACGTCCTGACTTTC. It codes for CASSRGPGANVLTF.

V usage is TRBV12-3 or TRBV12-4 and J usage is TRBJ1-2, with a weak D call TRBD1 (5 bases). The CDR3 consists of 15 residues. V was shortened by 5 bases and J by 4 bases, with 17 bases between the two germline ends. This chain's CDR3 is CASSLAVAGSYGYTF. CDR3 DNA: TGTGCCAGCAGTCTGGCCGTGGCAGGGTCCTATGGCTACACCTTC.

The V gene is TRBV5-1, the J gene TRBJ1-5; weak D call: TRBD1 (5 bases). With 0 bases removed from V and 6 bases from J, the gap between germline ends came to 16 bases. This CDR3 comprises 16 residues. CDR1 SGHRS and CDR2 YFSETQ come from the germline V gene. The CDR3 DNA is TGCGCCAGCAGCTTGGAAGGGGCAACCACGGGTCAGCCCCAGCATTTT. It encodes CASSLEGATTGQPQHF.